These 14 T cell receptor beta chains came from one sample sequenced in a study of blood T cell repertoires in COVID-19. Clones were sequenced by immunoSEQ multiplex PCR, and TCRdb holds only the in-frame ones, with some missing. Among roughly 150,000 clones, 65% to 90% were seen once, and the ten largest hold 9% to 10%. The sequencing sample was made of peripheral blood. The source of these receptors is a woman between 45 and 65 years old with acute or convalescent COVID-19.

This clone appeared once. This chain links TRBV5-4 with TRBJ2-3; D might be TRBD1 (6 bases). The CDR3 has 13 amino acids. The V gene's germline CDR1 is SGHNT and CDR2 YYREEE (reference sequence). V lost 0 bases and J lost 5, with 7 bases in between. Here the CDR3 reads CASSLDREDTQYF. The CDR3, as DNA: TGTGCCAGCAGCTTGGACAGGGAAGATACGCAGTATTTT.

The rearrangement joins TRBV5-1 to TRBJ2-7; 8 bases match TRBD2. The CDR3 spans 15 residues. The germline CDR1 and CDR2 sequences are SGHRS and YFSETQ. V was clipped by 10 bases and J by 3 bases; unmatched bases: 15. The CDR3 DNA sequence: TGCGCCGACAAGGCCCCTAGCGGGCCGATCTACGAGCAGTACTTC. It translates to CADKAPSGPIYEQYF.

V gene TRBV24-1 combines with J gene TRBJ2-2; 8 positions agree with TRBD1. The trim removed 1 base at V and 4 bases at J, leaving 4 bases unmatched. The CDR3 covers 16 residues. Germline loops: CDR1 KGHDR, CDR2 SFDVKD. The CDR3 DNA follows: TGTGCCACCAGTGATTTAGAGGACAGGGTCACCGGGGAGCTGTTTTTT. This sequence encodes CATSDLEDRVTGELFF.

This chain uses TRBV19 with TRBJ2-7, with D perhaps TRBD1 (6 bases). The germline CDR1 and CDR2 sequences are LNHDA and SQIVND (reference sequence). The V end lost 5 bases, the J end lost 4 bases, and 12 bases lay between the germline ends. CDR3 length: 13 amino acids. The CDR3 loop is CASSGKQGYEQYF. Here the CDR3 DNA reads TGTGCCAGTAGTGGGAAACAGGGATACGAGCAGTACTTC. The variable domain in full, with the rest retrieved from reference TRBV19 and TRBJ2-7, is DGGITQSPKYLFRKEGQNVTLSCEQNLNHDAMYWYRQDPGQGLRLIYYSQIVNDFQKGDIAEGYSVSREKKESFPLTVTSAQKNPTAFYLCASSGKQGYEQYFGPGTRLTVT.

The chain carries TRBV6-4 and TRBJ1-2, with a possible D match to TRBD1 (5 bases). From germline, CDR1 is MRHNA and CDR2 SNTAGT. The V end lost 6 bases, the J end lost 8 bases, and 16 bases lay between the germline ends. The CDR3 runs 13 residues. CDR3 DNA sequence: TGTGCCAGCAGCGGCGGAGGGGTGAGAGGCTACACCTTC. Residues: CASSGGGVRGYTF.

The chain is built from TRBV9 and TRBJ2-1; 8 nucleotides agree with TRBD2. Germline V lookup: CDR1 SGDLS, CDR2 YYNGEE. J lost 3 bases, V lost 0 bases, and 2 bases had no gene match. The CDR3 has 15 residues. The CDR3 here is CASSVDLAGYNEQFF. The CDR3 DNA is TGTGCCAGCAGCGTAGACCTAGCGGGCTACAATGAGCAGTTCTTC.

This clone has only a few counts. The genes are TRBV7-9 and TRBJ2-7, with D tentatively TRBD1 (5 bases). V lost 5 bases and J lost 3, with 11 bases in between. Germline V gene sequence: CDR1 SEHNR, CDR2 FQNEAQ (reference sequence). The CDR3 is made up of 13 amino acids. The chain's CDR3 is CASSEDNSYEQYF. CDR3 nucleotide sequence: TGTGCCAGCAGCGAGGACAACAGCTACGAGCAGTACTTC.

The chain is built from TRBV27 and TRBJ2-7, with 8 bases matching TRBD1. Germline V gives CDR1 MNHEY, CDR2 SMNVEV (reference sequence). Trimming cost V 8 bases and J 5 bases; bases outside gene matches: 8. The CDR3 consists of 13 residues. Here the CDR3 reads CASLRPGGDEQYF. The DNA of the CDR3 is TGTGCCAGCCTTCGACCAGGGGGCGACGAGCAGTACTTC.

The V call is TRBV7-7, the J call TRBJ2-1, with 9 bases lining up with TRBD1. Losses at the gene ends were 6 bases for V and 5 bases for J; bases not matched to a gene: 8. The CDR3 loop spans 15 amino acids. Germline CDR1 and CDR2: SSHAT and FNYEAQ (reference sequence). In DNA, the CDR3 is TGTGCCAGCAGTTCCGGGACAGGGACCCACAATGAGCAGTTCTTC. Its translation is CASSSGTGTHNEQFF.

The V and J genes are TRBV27 and TRBJ2-1; 10 nucleotides line up with TRBD2. The ends lost 6 bases at V and 1 base at J; junction bases unmatched: 3. The CDR3 loop spans 15 amino acids. Germline V gene sequence: CDR1 MNHEY, CDR2 SMNVEV (reference sequence). This CDR3 is CASSIAGGSYNEQFF. The DNA of the CDR3 is TGTGCCAGCAGCATAGCGGGGGGTTCCTACAATGAGCAGTTCTTC.

V usage is TRBV11-1 and J usage is TRBJ1-2, with D uncertain. Germline CDR1 reads SGHAT; CDR2 reads FQDESV (reference sequence). Trimming left V 4 bases short and J 6 bases short, with 15 bases between. This CDR3 is 14 amino acids long. The CDR3 coding sequence is TGTGCCAGCAGCTCGCGGCCAGTTGAGGATGGCTACACCTTC. Translation: CASSSRPVEDGYTF.

This rearrangement joins TRBV3-1 (or the pseudogene TRBV3-2) to TRBJ2-3, with 7 bases fitting TRBD2. The CDR3 loop spans 14 amino acids. Germline loops: CDR1 LGHDT, CDR2 YNNKEL (reference sequence). The ends lost 5 bases at V and 2 bases at J; junction bases unmatched: 4. CDR3 protein: CASSWEGATDTQYF. The CDR3 DNA reads as TGTGCCAGCAGCTGGGAGGGAGCCACAGATACGCAGTATTTT.

The V gene is TRBV9, the J gene TRBJ2-7; 8 bases are a match to TRBD2. Germline V lookup: CDR1 SGDLS, CDR2 YYNGEE. This CDR3 region has 12 residues. J lost 3 bases, V lost 4 bases, and 0 bases had no gene match. The CDR3 nucleotides are TGTGCCAGCAGCCGGGGGGGCTACGAGCAGTACTTC. This encodes CASSRGGYEQYF.

This clone was found once. V usage is TRBV7-2 and J usage is TRBJ2-2; D uncertain. The V end was cut by 1 base, the J end by 7 bases, with 13 bases between. The CDR3 sequence is 15 residues long. Germline CDR1 is SGHTA and CDR2 is FQGNSA. CDR3 in amino acids: CASSLVQVVGGELFF. The DNA of the CDR3 is TGTGCCAGCAGCTTAGTCCAGGTTGTGGGCGGGGAGCTGTTTTTT.